This T cell receptor beta chain derives from a study of cytomegalovirus exposure and HLA in healthy donors. The method was immunoSEQ multiplex PCR; TCRdb's version includes in-frame clones alone and lacks a portion of them. This table holds 55,000 to 65,000 clones, approximately 96% found once. The CDR3 runs to 14 residues. V lost 6 bases to trimming and J lost 1 base, with 15 bases between them. The germline V gene has CDR1 SQVTM and CDR2 ANQGSEA. The chain links TRBV29-1 to TRBJ1-1, with D uncertain. The receptor's source is a man aged 18 to 35 in good health and CMV-seronegative. The sequencing input was PBMCs. In DNA form, the CDR3 reads TGCAGCGTCCGGGTTGAACTACCGAACACTGAAGCTTTCTTT. It encodes CSVRVELPNTEAFF.